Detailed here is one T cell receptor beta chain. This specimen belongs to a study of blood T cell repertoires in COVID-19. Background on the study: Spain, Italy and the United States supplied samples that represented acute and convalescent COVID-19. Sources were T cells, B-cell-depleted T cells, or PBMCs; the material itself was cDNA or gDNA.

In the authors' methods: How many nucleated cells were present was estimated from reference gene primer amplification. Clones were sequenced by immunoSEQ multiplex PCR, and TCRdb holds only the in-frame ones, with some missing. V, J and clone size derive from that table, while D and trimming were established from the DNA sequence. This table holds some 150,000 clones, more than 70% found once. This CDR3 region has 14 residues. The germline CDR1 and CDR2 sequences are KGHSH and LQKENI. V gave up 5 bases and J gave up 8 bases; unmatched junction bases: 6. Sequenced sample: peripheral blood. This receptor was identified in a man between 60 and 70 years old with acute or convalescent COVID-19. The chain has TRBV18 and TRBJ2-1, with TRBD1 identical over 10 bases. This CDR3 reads CASSGTGELHEQFF. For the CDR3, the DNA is TGTGCCAGCTCAGGGACAGGGGAACTCCATGAGCAGTTCTTC.